These T cell receptor beta chains were read from a single sample in a study of PD-1 blockade in classical Hodgkin lymphoma. Some clones are missing from TCRdb's copy, which holds only in-frame ones; the method was immunoSEQ multiplex PCR. The sample yields about 60,000 clones, 91% seen once. The sample here was peripheral blood mononuclear cells (PBMCs), taken before the fourth cycle of nivolumab. All receptors derive from a human donor with classical Hodgkin lymphoma. CDR3s include the opening cysteine and the closing phenylalanine or tryptophan. Fields, in order: D gene, J gene, CDR3 length, V gene, clone size, CDR3 protein, CDR3 DNA. A D gene is named only where the DNA matches it firmly. The size of a clone is reported for some rows only, either as once, few or many, or as a class for expanded clones.

d_gene: .
j_gene: TRBJ1-5
len: 13
v_gene: TRBV18
abundance: .
CDR3aa: CASSQQSGAPQHF
CDR3nt: TGTGCCAGCTCACAACAATCAGGAGCGCCCCAGCATTTT

d_gene: .
j_gene: TRBJ1-2
len: 16
v_gene: TRBV7-9
abundance: once
CDR3aa: CASSLTVHRKGYGYTF
CDR3nt: TGTGCCAGCAGCTTAACTGTCCACCGAAAGGGCTATGGCTACACCTTC

d_gene: TRBD2
j_gene: TRBJ2-4
len: 18
v_gene: TRBV5-4
abundance: .
CDR3aa: CASSWIAGGSLAKNIQYF
CDR3nt: TGTGCCAGCAGCTGGATAGCGGGGGGTTCGTTAGCCAAAAACATTCAGTACTTC

d_gene: TRBD2
j_gene: TRBJ2-1
len: 13
v_gene: TRBV19
abundance: .
CDR3aa: CASSIGLANEQFF
CDR3nt: TGTGCCAGTAGTATAGGACTAGCCAATGAGCAGTTCTTC

d_gene: TRBD1
j_gene: TRBJ2-2
len: 16
v_gene: TRBV5-1
abundance: .
CDR3aa: CASSLDRGANVGELFF
CDR3nt: TGCGCCAGCAGCTTAGACAGGGGCGCGAATGTCGGGGAGCTGTTTTTT

d_gene: .
j_gene: TRBJ1-5
len: 13
v_gene: TRBV19
abundance: .
CDR3aa: CASSIVLGQPQHF
CDR3nt: TGTGCCAGTAGTATTGTCTTGGGGCAGCCCCAGCATTTT

d_gene: TRBD2
j_gene: TRBJ2-3
len: 15
v_gene: TRBV7-9
abundance: once
CDR3aa: CASLLAGAPGDTQYF
CDR3nt: TGTGCCAGCTTACTAGCGGGGGCCCCCGGCGATACGCAGTATTTT

d_gene: .
j_gene: TRBJ1-2
len: 14
v_gene: TRBV29-1
abundance: once
CDR3aa: CSVAPHLANYGYTF
CDR3nt: TGCAGCGTTGCCCCCCACCTAGCTAACTATGGCTACACCTTC

d_gene: .
j_gene: TRBJ1-5
len: 16
v_gene: TRBV6-6
abundance: once
CDR3aa: CASSYSIRQGSQPQHF
CDR3nt: TGTGCCAGCAGTTACTCGATTCGTCAGGGTAGCCAGCCCCAGCATTTT

d_gene: .
j_gene: TRBJ2-2
len: 16
v_gene: TRBV5-6
abundance: .
CDR3aa: CASSISGGPNTGELFF
CDR3nt: TGTGCCAGCAGCATATCTGGGGGGCCAAACACCGGGGAGCTGTTTTTT

d_gene: TRBD1
j_gene: TRBJ1-2
len: 14
v_gene: TRBV6-6
abundance: .
CDR3aa: CASSYGQGNYGYTF
CDR3nt: TGTGCCAGCAGTTACGGACAGGGTAACTATGGCTACACCTTC

d_gene: TRBD2
j_gene: TRBJ2-5
len: 14
v_gene: TRBV9
abundance: once
CDR3aa: CASSVAGGLETQYF
CDR3nt: TGTGCCAGCAGCGTAGCGGGGGGACTGGAGACCCAGTACTTC

d_gene: .
j_gene: TRBJ2-5
len: 15
v_gene: TRBV19
abundance: .
CDR3aa: CASSSTGTQQETQYF
CDR3nt: TGTGCCAGTAGTTCCACCGGGACACAACAAGAGACCCAGTACTTC

d_gene: TRBD1
j_gene: TRBJ1-6
len: 14
v_gene: TRBV5-1
abundance: .
CDR3aa: CASSAGQGPVTLHF
CDR3nt: TGCGCCAGCAGCGCGGGACAGGGTCCGGTGACCCTCCACTTT

d_gene: .
j_gene: TRBJ1-1
len: 13
v_gene: TRBV29-1
abundance: .
CDR3aa: CSVEVGENTEAFF
CDR3nt: TGCAGCGTTGAAGTAGGGGAGAACACTGAAGCTTTCTTT

d_gene: .
j_gene: TRBJ2-2
len: 14
v_gene: TRBV6-4
abundance: .
CDR3aa: CASRGTVYTGELFF
CDR3nt: TGTGCCAGCAGGGGGACGGTTTACACCGGGGAGCTGTTTTTT

d_gene: .
j_gene: TRBJ2-7
len: 13
v_gene: TRBV7-9
abundance: .
CDR3aa: CASSYGHADSQSF
CDR3nt: TGTGCCAGCAGCTACGGACACGCCGACTCGCAGTCCTTC

d_gene: .
j_gene: TRBJ2-1
len: 15
v_gene: TRBV10-3
abundance: .
CDR3aa: CAISESITGYNEQFF
CDR3nt: TGTGCCATCAGTGAGTCGATCACGGGTTACAATGAGCAGTTCTTC

d_gene: .
j_gene: TRBJ1-1
len: 13
v_gene: TRBV6-5
abundance: .
CDR3aa: CASSYFIGAEAFF
CDR3nt: TGTGCCAGCAGTTACTTTATAGGGGCTGAAGCTTTCTTT

d_gene: .
j_gene: TRBJ1-1
len: 14
v_gene: TRBV2
abundance: .
CDR3aa: CASSEGRSNTEAFF
CDR3nt: TGTGCCAGCAGTGAAGGACGGTCGAACACTGAAGCTTTCTTT

d_gene: .
j_gene: TRBJ2-1
len: 16
v_gene: TRBV11-2
abundance: .
CDR3aa: CASSQLKGTTYNEQFF
CDR3nt: TGTGCCAGCAGCCAACTGAAGGGAACCACCTACAATGAGCAGTTCTTC

d_gene: .
j_gene: TRBJ1-4
len: 13
v_gene: TRBV11-2
abundance: .
CDR3aa: CASSPPRAEKLFF
CDR3nt: TGTGCCAGCAGCCCTCCCCGGGCTGAAAAACTGTTTTTT

d_gene: .
j_gene: TRBJ2-2
len: 13
v_gene: TRBV6-6
abundance: .
CDR3aa: CASSYWQDGELFF
CDR3nt: TGTGCCAGCAGTTACTGGCAGGACGGGGAGCTGTTTTTT

d_gene: TRBD1
j_gene: TRBJ1-1
len: 13
v_gene: TRBV30
abundance: .
CDR3aa: CAWDRGESTEAFF
CDR3nt: TGTGCCTGGGACAGGGGAGAAAGCACTGAAGCTTTCTTT

d_gene: .
j_gene: TRBJ1-2
len: 13
v_gene: TRBV6-5
abundance: .
CDR3aa: CASRETDPDGYTF
CDR3nt: TGTGCCAGCAGGGAGACAGACCCCGATGGCTACACCTTC

d_gene: .
j_gene: TRBJ1-2
len: 15
v_gene: TRBV27
abundance: .
CDR3aa: CASITRQDKNYGYTF
CDR3nt: TGTGCCAGCATTACTCGACAGGATAAGAACTATGGCTACACCTTC

d_gene: .
j_gene: TRBJ1-1
len: 12
v_gene: TRBV7-9
abundance: .
CDR3aa: CAIGHLNTEAFF
CDR3nt: TGTGCCATCGGACACCTGAACACTGAAGCTTTCTTT

d_gene: .
j_gene: TRBJ2-1
len: 14
v_gene: TRBV9
abundance: .
CDR3aa: CASSVSTYPNEQFF
CDR3nt: TGTGCCAGCAGCGTATCCACTTATCCTAATGAGCAGTTCTTC

d_gene: .
j_gene: TRBJ1-3
len: 15
v_gene: TRBV9
abundance: .
CDR3aa: CASSPLGLSGNTIYF
CDR3nt: TGTGCCAGCAGCCCCCTCGGTCTCTCTGGAAACACCATATATTTT

d_gene: .
j_gene: TRBJ2-7
len: 13
v_gene: TRBV2
abundance: .
CDR3aa: CASTTDAEREQYF
CDR3nt: TGTGCCAGCACTACGGATGCGGAGCGCGAGCAGTACTTC

d_gene: .
j_gene: TRBJ2-2
len: 12
v_gene: TRBV15
abundance: .
CDR3aa: CATSREGGELFF
CDR3nt: TGTGCCACCAGCAGAGAGGGCGGGGAGCTGTTTTTT

d_gene: .
j_gene: TRBJ1-2
len: 15
v_gene: TRBV14
abundance: .
CDR3aa: CASSQLAGENYGYTF
CDR3nt: TGTGCCAGCAGCCAGTTAGCAGGGGAGAACTATGGCTACACCTTC

d_gene: .
j_gene: TRBJ2-3
len: 13
v_gene: TRBV11-3
abundance: once
CDR3aa: CASSPMHADTQYF
CDR3nt: TGTGCCAGCAGCCCCATGCACGCAGATACGCAGTATTTT

d_gene: TRBD1
j_gene: TRBJ2-5
len: 15
v_gene: TRBV5-1
abundance: .
CDR3aa: CASSPGDRGRETQYF
CDR3nt: TGCGCCAGCAGCCCCGGGGACAGGGGACGAGAGACCCAGTACTTC

d_gene: TRBD1
j_gene: TRBJ2-7
len: 16
v_gene: TRBV30
abundance: .
CDR3aa: CAWNVPPGQATYEQYF
CDR3nt: TGTGCCTGGAACGTTCCCCCTGGACAGGCCACTTACGAGCAGTACTTC

d_gene: .
j_gene: TRBJ1-1
len: 12
v_gene: TRBV5-4
abundance: few
CDR3aa: CASSLGDTEAFF
CDR3nt: TGTGCCAGCAGCCTAGGTGACACTGAAGCTTTCTTT

d_gene: TRBD2
j_gene: TRBJ2-1
len: 18
v_gene: TRBV19
abundance: once
CDR3aa: CASSIGLAGPFGRDEQFF
CDR3nt: TGTGCCAGTAGTATTGGACTAGCGGGGCCTTTCGGGAGGGATGAGCAGTTCTTC

d_gene: TRBD1
j_gene: TRBJ1-1
len: 16
v_gene: TRBV27
abundance: .
CDR3aa: CASSPGAGGGYTEAFF
CDR3nt: TGTGCCAGCAGCCCCGGGGCAGGGGGTGGCTACACTGAAGCTTTCTTT

d_gene: .
j_gene: TRBJ2-7
len: 13
v_gene: TRBV11-2
abundance: .
CDR3aa: CASSLGTNYEQYF
CDR3nt: TGTGCCAGCAGCTTAGGGACAAACTACGAGCAGTACTTC

d_gene: .
j_gene: TRBJ1-4
len: 13
v_gene: TRBV6-5
abundance: .
CDR3aa: CASSLMGFKQLFF
CDR3nt: TGTGCCAGCAGCCTCATGGGGTTCAAGCAGCTGTTTTTT

d_gene: .
j_gene: TRBJ1-2
len: 14
v_gene: TRBV6-5
abundance: .
CDR3aa: CASRRQAANYGYTF
CDR3nt: TGTGCCAGCCGGCGACAGGCGGCTAACTATGGCTACACCTTC

d_gene: TRBD1
j_gene: TRBJ1-2
len: 15
v_gene: TRBV7-2
abundance: .
CDR3aa: CASSSVPGDSLYYTF
CDR3nt: TGTGCCAGCAGCTCGGTCCCCGGGGACAGTCTTTACTACACCTTC

d_gene: .
j_gene: TRBJ1-1
len: 14
v_gene: TRBV27
abundance: .
CDR3aa: CASSLSGRGTEAFF
CDR3nt: TGTGCCAGCAGTTTAAGTGGCAGGGGCACTGAAGCTTTCTTT

d_gene: TRBD1
j_gene: TRBJ1-2
len: 17
v_gene: TRBV7-9
abundance: .
CDR3aa: CASSLPRPPGGPYGYTF
CDR3nt: TGTGCCAGCAGCTTACCTAGGCCACCAGGGGGTCCTTATGGCTACACCTTC

d_gene: TRBD1
j_gene: TRBJ1-6
len: 14
v_gene: TRBV5-1
abundance: .
CDR3aa: CASSIGQDYSPLHF
CDR3nt: TGCGCCAGCAGCATCGGACAGGATTATTCACCCCTCCACTTT

d_gene: .
j_gene: TRBJ2-7
len: 14
v_gene: TRBV5-1
abundance: .
CDR3aa: CASSKDENLYEQYF
CDR3nt: TGCGCCAGCAGCAAAGACGAAAACCTCTACGAGCAGTACTTC

d_gene: .
j_gene: TRBJ1-2
len: 15
v_gene: TRBV18
abundance: .
CDR3aa: CASSPLGHLNYGYTF
CDR3nt: TGTGCCAGCTCACCACTGGGACATCTTAACTATGGCTACACCTTC

d_gene: .
j_gene: TRBJ1-1
len: 14
v_gene: TRBV4-1
abundance: .
CDR3aa: CASSPSGLWTEAFF
CDR3nt: TGCGCCAGCAGCCCTTCAGGGCTATGGACTGAAGCTTTCTTT

d_gene: TRBD2
j_gene: TRBJ2-5
len: 17
v_gene: TRBV7-9
abundance: .
CDR3aa: CASSLGTSGGAPETQYF
CDR3nt: TGTGCCAGCAGCTTAGGGACTAGCGGGGGGGCCCCAGAGACCCAGTACTTC

d_gene: .
j_gene: TRBJ2-2
len: 13
v_gene: TRBV5-1
abundance: .
CDR3aa: CASRVGDTGELFF
CDR3nt: TGCGCCAGCAGGGTAGGAGACACCGGGGAGCTGTTTTTT

d_gene: .
j_gene: TRBJ1-1
len: 12
v_gene: TRBV6-1
abundance: few
CDR3aa: CASSDTTLRAFF
CDR3nt: TGTGCCAGCAGTGATACTACACTGAGAGCTTTCTTT

d_gene: .
j_gene: TRBJ2-3
len: 11
v_gene: TRBV10-1
abundance: .
CDR3aa: CASRSGDTQYF
CDR3nt: TGCGCCAGCAGAAGCGGAGATACGCAGTATTTT

d_gene: .
j_gene: TRBJ2-2
len: 13
v_gene: TRBV7-2
abundance: once
CDR3aa: CASREGSAGELFF
CDR3nt: TGTGCCAGCAGGGAAGGGAGTGCCGGGGAGCTGTTTTTT

d_gene: .
j_gene: TRBJ1-6
len: 13
v_gene: TRBV30
abundance: few
CDR3aa: CAWNGVNNSPLHF
CDR3nt: TGTGCCTGGAACGGGGTAAATAATTCACCCCTCCACTTT

d_gene: .
j_gene: TRBJ2-2
len: 13
v_gene: TRBV19
abundance: .
CDR3aa: CASTYRDTGELFF
CDR3nt: TGTGCCAGTACCTACAGGGACACCGGGGAGCTGTTTTTT

d_gene: .
j_gene: TRBJ1-5
len: 17
v_gene: TRBV7-3
abundance: .
CDR3aa: CASSLSLDIRLEQPQHF
CDR3nt: TGTGCCAGCAGCTTGTCCTTGGACATTCGGTTGGAACAGCCCCAGCATTTT

d_gene: .
j_gene: TRBJ2-7
len: 14
v_gene: TRBV6-5
abundance: .
CDR3aa: CASSEGPLIYEQYF
CDR3nt: TGTGCCAGCAGTGAGGGTCCGTTGATCTACGAGCAGTACTTC